Shown below are 27 T cell receptor beta chains from a single sample sequenced in a study of human T cells and chemical hapten exposure. TCRdb re-called the RACE reads with MiXCR, one entry per CDR3 protein. The sample carries 250,000 or so distinct CDR3 sequences, just under 8% recorded once. The time point is: pre-sensitization, week 0. Treatment reported: therapeutic diphenylcyclopropenone sensitization with weekly scalp DPC. Sequenced material: whole blood, taken in connection with sensitization to the hapten diphenylcyclopropenone (DPC). All receptors derive from a man aged 18 to 30 with alopecia areata. Some clones in this sample may be carry-over from other donors' samples.

The J gene is TRBJ2-5, the V gene TRBV5-1; possible D gene TRBD1, 5 bases. The CDR3 contains 16 residues. With 1 base removed from V and 1 base from J, the gap between germline ends came to 14 bases. Germline CDR1 and CDR2: SGHRS and YFSETQ. The CDR3 protein is CASSLIRGGLQETQYF. The CDR3 DNA reads as TGCGCCAGCAGCTTGATAAGGGGTGGTCTCCAAGAGACCCAGTACTTC.

The chain is built from TRBV27 and TRBJ1-2; the D gene is possibly TRBD1 (6 bases). Trimming shortened V by 6 bases and J by 5 bases, and 13 bases separated the two germline ends. The CDR3 is 13 residues long. Germline lookup yields CDR1 MNHEY and CDR2 SMNVEV (reference sequence). CDR3 protein: CASRGQWNYGYTF. CDR3 nucleotide sequence: TGTGCCAGCAGAGGACAGTGGAATTATGGCTACACCTTC.

The chain has TRBV6-5 and TRBJ2-3, with 11 bases lining up with TRBD2. The trim removed 6 bases at V and 6 bases at J, leaving 8 bases unmatched. There are 15 residues in the CDR3. Germline V gene data show CDR1 as MNHEY and CDR2 as SVGAGI. CDR3 DNA: TGTGCCAGCAGACGGATAGCGGGGGGGCCGGATACGCAGTATTTT. Its protein product is CASRRIAGGPDTQYF.

In this sample, this clonotype turned up many times. The chain has TRBV2 and TRBJ2-7; D is unclear. The V and J ends lost 3 bases and 4 bases respectively, with 4 bases between them. The CDR3 runs to 11 residues. Germline CDR1 SNHLY, CDR2 FYNNEI. CDR3 in DNA: TGTGCCAGCAGTGATGGATACGAGCAGTACGTC. This sequence encodes CASSDGYEQYV.

This clonotype was counted a few times. The chain uses TRBV4-3 and TRBJ2-3, with a weak D call TRBD1 (5 bases). CDR1 LGHNA and CDR2 YSLEER come from the germline V gene. The CDR3 has 11 amino acids. Trimming took off 7 bases at V and 9 bases at J, with 11 bases between the two ends. The chain's CDR3 is CASKRQGTQYF. CDR3 DNA sequence: TGCGCCAGCAAAAGGCAGGGCACGCAGTATTTT.

Only a few counts were recorded for this clonotype. The chain carries TRBV4-1 and TRBJ1-1; D gene unclear. From germline, CDR1 is MGHRA and CDR2 YSYEKL. Trimming took 1 base from V and 0 from J, leaving 18 bases between them. The CDR3 has 18 amino acids. CDR3 coding DNA: TGCGCCAGCAGCCAAGGAGTGGCCCCTTCCGCCATGAACACTGAAGCTTTCTTT. Protein product: CASSQGVAPSAMNTEAFF.

V and J are TRBV7-2 and TRBJ2-5; D is ambiguous. The CDR3 totals 15 residues. V shed 0 bases and J shed 4 bases, with 12 bases lying between them. CDR1 is SGHTA and CDR2 is FQGNSA in the germline V gene. The CDR3 DNA sequence: TGTGCCAGCAGCTTAGCGCTCGTGTTTGGAGAGACCCAGTACTTC. It encodes CASSLALVFGETQYF.

The chain couples TRBV9 to TRBJ2-3; 10 nucleotides match TRBD2. CDR3 length: 16 residues. Germline CDR1 reads SGDLS; CDR2 reads YYNGEE. Trimming at V came to 3 bases and at J to 3 bases, leaving 7 bases not matched to a gene. The CDR3: CASSETPSGGTDTQYF. For the CDR3, the DNA is TGTGCCAGCAGCGAGACCCCTAGCGGGGGTACAGATACGCAGTATTTT.

V gene TRBV27 combines with J gene TRBJ2-1; 10 bases agree with TRBD1. V was clipped by 2 bases and J by 6 bases; unmatched bases: 10. There are 17 residues in the CDR3. CDR1 is MNHEY, CDR2 SMNVEV, per germline (reference sequence). The CDR3 spells CASSLINAGTGVNEQFF. The DNA of the CDR3 is TGTGCCAGCAGTTTAATTAATGCCGGGACAGGGGTCAATGAGCAGTTCTTC.

This clonotype was observed many times. The gene calls are TRBV6-2 or TRBV6-3 and TRBJ2-1; possibly TRBD1 for D (6 bases). Germline assignment: CDR1 MNHEY and CDR2 SVGEGT. The CDR3 contains 16 residues. Trimming took off 2 bases at V and 9 bases at J, with 20 bases between the two ends. CDR3 sequence: CASSYAYGTWDGEQFF. DNA of the CDR3: TGTGCCAGCAGTTACGCCTACGGGACATGGGATGGTGAGCAGTTCTTC.

The chain is built from TRBV7-9 and TRBJ2-1; D not resolved. From germline, CDR1 is SEHNR and CDR2 FQNEAQ (reference sequence). The CDR3 contains 13 residues. The V end lost 6 bases, the J end lost 8 bases, and 14 bases lay between the germline ends. For the CDR3, the DNA is TGTGCCAGCAGTCCTACAGTACCGGATGAGCAGTTCTTC. Translating gives CASSPTVPDEQFF.

J is TRBJ2-5 and V is TRBV7-9; 7 bases map to TRBD2. The V segment lost 5 bases and the J segment 2 bases; nucleotides outside the gene matches: 11. CDR3 length: 16 amino acids. Looked up from germline, CDR1 is SEHNR and CDR2 is FQNEAQ (reference sequence). The CDR3 protein is CASSPSAGVRQETQYF. As DNA, the CDR3 is TGTGCCAGCAGCCCCTCGGCGGGGGTCAGACAAGAGACCCAGTACTTC. Combining the CDR3 with reference TRBV7-9 and TRBJ2-5 gives the whole variable domain DTGVSQNPRHKITKRGQNVTFRCDPISEHNRLYWYRQTLGQGPEFLTYFQNEAQLEKSRLLSDRFSAERPKGSFSTLEIQRTEQGDSAMYLCASSPSAGVRQETQYFGPGTRLLVL.

The table lists this clonotype with a few counts. The rearrangement links TRBV6-5 to TRBJ2-3, with D unresolved. Trimming took 6 bases from V and 2 from J, leaving 6 bases between them. The CDR3 is 12 amino acids. Per the germline V gene, CDR1 is MNHEY and CDR2 is SVGAGI. The CDR3 sequence is CASRDLTDTQYF. The CDR3 DNA follows: TGTGCCAGCAGGGACCTCACAGATACGCAGTATTTT.

The chain combines TRBV7-2 with TRBJ2-5, with 10 nucleotides matching TRBD2. There are 15 residues in the CDR3. Trimming removed 8 bases from V and 5 bases from J; junction bases left unmatched: 11. Germline V gene lookup returns CDR1 SGHTA and CDR2 FQGNSA. The CDR3: CASALTSGVVETQYF. CDR3 nucleotide sequence: TGTGCCAGCGCCTTAACTAGCGGGGTGGTGGAGACCCAGTACTTC. The complete variable domain, with remaining parts taken from reference TRBV7-2 and TRBJ2-5, reads GAGVSQSPSNKVTEKGKDVELRCDPISGHTALYWYRQSLGQGLEFLIYFQGNSAPDKSGLPSDRFSAERTGGSVSTLTIQRTQQEDSAVYLCASALTSGVVETQYFGPGTRLLVL.

The V and J genes are TRBV7-2 and TRBJ2-3; D remains ambiguous. Germline CDR1 reads SGHTA; CDR2 reads FQGNSA. The CDR3 contains 14 residues. V gave up 6 bases and J gave up 3 bases, with 13 bases separating them. CDR3 in amino acids: CASRPPGRTDTQYF. The CDR3 DNA is TGTGCCAGCAGGCCACCGGGTCGTACAGATACGCAGTATTTT.

V usage is TRBV3-1 and J usage is TRBJ2-7, with D perhaps TRBD1 or TRBD2 (5 bases each). Germline V lookup: CDR1 LGHDT, CDR2 YNNKEL (reference sequence). This CDR3 spans 13 amino acids. Trimming removed 1 base from V and 6 bases from J, with 10 bases in between. CDR3 loop: CASSQGVRGEQYF. Written as DNA, the CDR3 is TGTGCCAGCAGCCAAGGCGTGAGGGGCGAGCAGTACTTC.

This clonotype came up many times. V gene TRBV12-3 or TRBV12-4 combines with J gene TRBJ2-3, with D hard to call. The CDR3 loop spans 17 amino acids. V shed 6 bases and J shed 3 bases, with 22 bases lying between them. Written as DNA, the CDR3 is TGTGCCAGCAGCTTGGGGATTGGAGCACTGTGGACAGATACGCAGTATTTT. It encodes CASSLGIGALWTDTQYF.

This chain uses TRBV19 with TRBJ1-5; a weak D match, TRBD1 (5 bases). This CDR3 is built from 15 residues. Between the trimmed V and J ends, which lost 5 bases and 7 bases, there was a span of 18 bases. The V gene's germline CDR1 is LNHDA and CDR2 SQIVND (reference sequence). The CDR3, as DNA: TGTGCCAGTAGTTGGGGGAGCGGGAATAGACAGCCCCAGCATTTT. This sequence encodes CASSWGSGNRQPQHF.

J is TRBJ1-6 and V is TRBV7-9; 7 bases agree with TRBD1. CDR3 length: 15 residues. V was pared by 5 bases and J by 9 bases, with 10 bases of the junction left unmatched. Germline CDR1 SEHNR, CDR2 FQNEAQ (reference sequence). The CDR3 DNA sequence: TGTGCCAGCAGCGCCCCCGGGACAGTAGCTTCACCCCTCCACTTT. The encoded protein is CASSAPGTVASPLHF. The full variable domain, in which reference TRBV7-9 and TRBJ1-6 provide the parts outside the CDR3, is DTGVSQNPRHKITKRGQNVTFRCDPISEHNRLYWYRQTLGQGPEFLTYFQNEAQLEKSRLLSDRFSAERPKGSFSTLEIQRTEQGDSAMYLCASSAPGTVASPLHFGNGTRLTVT.

This clonotype was seen a few times. The V gene is TRBV7-2, the J gene TRBJ2-7; maybe TRBD2 (5 bases). V was cut by 5 bases and J by 3 bases, with 14 bases left in between. Per germline, CDR1 SGHTA and CDR2 FQGNSA. There are 14 residues in the CDR3. The CDR3 DNA reads as TGTGCCAGCAGCCTAGTGAGGACTGGCTACGAGCAGTACTTC. Translating it yields CASSLVRTGYEQYF.

This clonotype has only a few counts. This sequence joins TRBV2 and TRBJ2-7; weak D call: TRBD2 (7 bases). V was trimmed by 3 bases and J by 7 bases, leaving 16 bases between them. The CDR3 consists of 14 residues. The V gene's germline CDR1 is SNHLY and CDR2 FYNNEI. CDR3 in DNA: TGTGCCAGCAGTGACAGGCGGGGAGGGGGTGAGCAGTACTTC. Its translation: CASSDRRGGGEQYF.

This clonotype was seen a handful of times. This chain links TRBV20-1 with TRBJ1-5, with TRBD1 matching 7 bases. Unmatched junction bases numbered 12, after V lost 6 bases and J lost 4 bases. The length of the CDR3 is 15 residues. The germline CDR1 and CDR2 sequences are DFQATT and SNEGSKA (reference sequence). In nucleotides, the CDR3 is TGCAGTGCAGGGACAGTGTATCTCTTTAATCAGCCCCAGCATTTT. Translating gives CSAGTVYLFNQPQHF.

In its sample, this clonotype was seen a few times. The rearrangement links TRBV27 to TRBJ1-1; D not resolved. V lost 0 bases to trimming and J lost 2 bases, with 7 bases between them. Germline CDR1 MNHEY, CDR2 SMNVEV (reference sequence). This CDR3 is 14 amino acids long. The CDR3 sequence is CASSLSSANTEAFF. The CDR3 bases are TGTGCCAGCAGTTTATCGTCCGCAAACACTGAAGCTTTCTTT.

This clonotype was counted many times. The chain couples TRBV6-5 to TRBJ1-2; possibly TRBD1 for D (6 bases). CDR1 is MNHEY, CDR2 SVGAGI, per germline. The CDR3 has 15 residues. V was shortened by 0 bases and J by 1 base, with 9 bases between the two germline ends. CDR3 region: CASSYSDSSNYGYTF. CDR3 bases: TGTGCCAGCAGTTACTCGGACAGTAGTAACTATGGCTACACCTTC.

This clonotype appeared a few times. The J gene is TRBJ1-2, the V gene TRBV11-2; no clear D gene. Trimming left V 6 bases short and J 4 bases short, with 21 bases between. Germline V gives CDR1 SGHAT, CDR2 FQNNGV. This CDR3 comprises 16 residues. CDR3 amino acids: CASSSKRGSLSYGYTF. CDR3 DNA sequence: TGTGCCAGCAGTTCCAAGCGCGGGTCGTTGAGCTATGGCTACACCTTC.

This clonotype was seen a few times. The chain recombines TRBV10-3 with TRBJ2-3, with D possibly called TRBD1 or TRBD2 (5 bases each). V was trimmed by 3 bases and J by 2 bases, leaving 9 bases between them. Per germline, CDR1 ENHRY and CDR2 SYGVKD. The CDR3 loop spans 14 amino acids. CDR3 region: CAISELGTTDTQYF. The CDR3, as DNA: TGTGCCATCAGTGAACTAGGGACCACAGATACGCAGTATTTT.

This clonotype was seen only a few times. V gene TRBV28 combines with J gene TRBJ1-3, with D tentatively TRBD1 (5 bases). CDR3 length: 17 amino acids. The V end lost 2 bases, the J end lost 2 bases, and 16 bases lay between the germline ends. Germline V CDR1 and CDR2: MDHEN, SYDVKM. The CDR3: CASSLNPGRVTGNTIYF. The CDR3 DNA follows: TGTGCCAGCAGTTTAAACCCGGGCAGGGTAACTGGAAACACCATATATTTT.